The 21 T cell receptor beta chains below were found in one sample sequenced in a study of cytotoxic CD8 clonotypes in ibrutinib-treated CLL (dated by TCRdb to 2020 to 2022). The time point label for this specimen denotes: around 2 years on ibrutinib. The library was built by means of the immunoSEQ multiplex PCR assay. Not all clones reach the TCRdb copy of this immuneACCESS table, which keeps in-frame sequences only. Checked studies attribute under half of the gap to unresolved V genes and leave the rest unexplained. This sample is represented by around 140,000 clones; about three quarters of them were singletons. Of the sample, around 5% is held by the ten largest clones. The sequencing used PBMCs, collected after 24 months of ibrutinib treatment. These receptors all come from a human donor with chronic lymphocytic leukemia.

This clone was counted a single time. This chain links TRBV6-5 with TRBJ2-2; no reliable D call. V was cut by 5 bases and J by 6 bases, with 16 bases left in between. The germline CDR1 and CDR2 sequences are MNHEY and SVGAGI. CDR3 length: 15 amino acids. CDR3 DNA sequence: TGTGCCAGCAGTGCAAGAGGTGTGGGTCCCGGGGAGCTGTTTTTT. Protein: CASSARGVGPGELFF.

This clone was seen a handful of times. V usage is TRBV7-2 and J usage is TRBJ1-1; 8 nucleotides line up with TRBD1. Germline trimming cut 4 bases from V and 5 bases from J; bases unmatched to any gene: 6. Germline CDR1 is SGHTA and CDR2 is FQGNSA. The CDR3 consists of 14 residues. The CDR3 protein is CASSYHRGSTEAFF. The CDR3 nucleotides read TGTGCCAGCAGCTACCACAGGGGGAGTACTGAAGCTTTCTTT.

The chain is built from TRBV5-1 and TRBJ2-2; D possibly corresponds to TRBD2 (6 bases). Germline V gene lookup returns CDR1 SGHRS and CDR2 YFSETQ. V was cut by 3 bases and J by 7 bases, with 19 bases left in between. The CDR3 runs 16 residues. In DNA form, the CDR3 reads TGCGCCAGCAGCTCCCGGGGAGGCCCAGAGGGCGGGGAGCTGTTTTTT. Translated: CASSSRGGPEGGELFF.

The chain combines TRBV5-4 with TRBJ2-2; possible D gene TRBD1, 6 bases. V lost 1 base and J lost 5, with 6 bases in between. The germline V gene encodes CDR1 SGHNT and CDR2 YYREEE (reference sequence). The CDR3 length is 13 residues. CDR3 region: CASSLQGTGELFF. The CDR3 bases are TGTGCCAGCAGCTTGCAGGGGACCGGGGAGCTGTTTTTT.

The J gene is TRBJ1-2, the V gene TRBV2; TRBD1 aligns across 7 bases. The CDR3 sequence is 15 residues long. Germline values: CDR1 SNHLY, CDR2 FYNNEI. The ends lost 8 bases at V and 5 bases at J; junction bases unmatched: 14. Here the CDR3 DNA reads TGTGCCAGCCGCGCCAAGACAGGGCAAGGGTATGGCTACACCTTC. Translating it yields CASRAKTGQGYGYTF.

The rearrangement joins TRBV6-5 to TRBJ1-6; TRBD1 is a possible D gene (6 bases). The V gene lost 0 bases and the J gene lost 9 bases, with 15 bases spanning the gap. Germline V gene lookup returns CDR1 MNHEY and CDR2 SVGAGI. This CDR3 has 16 amino acids. In DNA, the CDR3 is TGTGCCAGCAGTTACTCGAGGGGGGTCGGCCGTTCACCCCTCCACTTT. It codes for CASSYSRGVGRSPLHF.

The rearrangement links TRBV19 to TRBJ2-2; D might be TRBD1 (5 bases). V was trimmed by 8 bases and J by 3 bases, leaving 13 bases between them. CDR1 and CDR2 from the germline V gene are LNHDA and SQIVND (reference sequence). The CDR3 contains 14 residues. The CDR3 DNA reads TGTGCCAGTTCCCAGCAGGGTGACACCGGGGAGCTGTTTTTT. It translates to CASSQQGDTGELFF. Filled out from reference TRBV19 and TRBJ2-2, the complete variable domain reads DGGITQSPKYLFRKEGQNVTLSCEQNLNHDAMYWYRQDPGQGLRLIYYSQIVNDFQKGDIAEGYSVSREKKESFPLTVTSAQKNPTAFYLCASSQQGDTGELFFGEGSRLTVL.

This chain connects TRBV7-2 to TRBJ2-3; no reliable D call. The CDR3 runs to 12 residues. V dropped 1 base and J dropped 7 bases, with 6 bases sitting between them. Germline lookup yields CDR1 SGHTA and CDR2 FQGNSA. The CDR3 nucleotides read TGTGCCAGCAGCTTAGGACCAAATACGCAGTATTTT. Its translation: CASSLGPNTQYF.

The rearrangement joins TRBV19 to TRBJ1-5, with TRBD1 as a possible D gene (5 bases). V lost 7 bases and J 6 bases, leaving 22 bases between the germline ends. The CDR3 is 16 amino acids. Germline V gene data show CDR1 as LNHDA and CDR2 as SQIVND (reference sequence). This chain's CDR3 is CASTPRQPGGSQPQHF. In nucleotides, the CDR3 is TGTGCCAGTACCCCGAGGCAGCCCGGGGGTAGTCAGCCCCAGCATTTT.

The chain has TRBV28 and TRBJ1-6, with D hard to call. With 3 bases removed from V and 3 bases from J, the gap between germline ends came to 6 bases. The CDR3 has 14 residues. Germline assignment: CDR1 MDHEN and CDR2 SYDVKM. The CDR3 protein is CASSFGVYNSPLHF. CDR3 nucleotides: TGTGCCAGCAGTTTTGGGGTCTATAATTCACCCCTCCACTTT.

CDR3 coding DNA: TGTGCCAGCAGCCCCGGGACCCTGGGGGTCTACGAGCAGTACTTC. Its protein product is CASSPGTLGVYEQYF. J is TRBJ2-7 and V is TRBV7-3; either TRBD1 or TRBD2 may supply D (5 bases each). The CDR3 consists of 15 residues. The germline V and J ends were trimmed by 5 bases and 3 bases, with 17 bases remaining between them. Per germline, CDR1 SGHTA and CDR2 FQGTGA.

The chain carries TRBV27 and TRBJ2-3; no clear D gene. The V end was cut by 6 bases, the J end by 2 bases, with 15 bases between. Germline-derived CDR1 and CDR2 are MNHEY and SMNVEV (reference sequence). This CDR3 spans 15 amino acids. The CDR3 DNA sequence: TGTGCCAGCAGCCAGCCGGGCTTAAACACAGATACGCAGTATTTT. Translating it yields CASSQPGLNTDTQYF.

The chain has TRBV4-2 and TRBJ1-2; D is ambiguous. Germline values: CDR1 LGHNA, CDR2 YNFKEQ. With 4 bases removed from V and 6 bases from J, the gap between germline ends came to 18 bases. This CDR3 is 15 amino acids long. The CDR3 sequence is CASSPPWEGGDGYTF. In DNA, the CDR3 is TGTGCCAGCAGCCCGCCCTGGGAGGGTGGGGATGGCTACACCTTC.

The V and J genes are TRBV9 and TRBJ2-5; possible D gene TRBD2, 5 bases. Trimming cost V 1 base and J 1 base, with 11 bases left between them. Germline CDR1 SGDLS, CDR2 YYNGEE. The CDR3 is 15 amino acids. This CDR3 reads CASSVTVGSQETQYF. Written as DNA, the CDR3 is TGTGCCAGCAGCGTAACGGTAGGGAGCCAAGAGACCCAGTACTTC.

The CDR3: CASSLGQGQPQHF. The CDR3 DNA is TGTGCCAGCAGCCTCGGACAGGGGCAGCCCCAGCATTTT. The V call is TRBV7-9, the J call TRBJ1-5, with 9 bases aligning to TRBD1. CDR3 size: 13 residues. V dropped 5 bases and J dropped 7; count of bases not matched to a gene: 3. Germline V gene sequence: CDR1 SEHNR, CDR2 FQNEAQ (reference sequence).

This clone occurred a few times. V gene TRBV10-3 combines with J gene TRBJ2-1; 8 bases align to TRBD1. The CDR3 is 15 residues long. V shed 3 bases, J shed 5 bases, and the junction held 6 bases outside the gene matches. Germline lookup yields CDR1 ENHRY and CDR2 SYGVKD. The CDR3 DNA reads as TGTGCCATCAGTGATTTCTCGGGACAGGACAATGAGCAGTTCTTC. Its protein is CAISDFSGQDNEQFF.

This chain links TRBV28 with TRBJ1-3; unclear D gene. Per germline, CDR1 MDHEN and CDR2 SYDVKM. V was cut by 2 bases and J by 0 bases, with 8 bases left in between. The CDR3 runs to 15 residues. The DNA of the CDR3 is TGTGCCAGCAGTTTAAGTAGGCACTCTGGAAACACCATATATTTT. Protein sequence: CASSLSRHSGNTIYF.

The J gene is TRBJ2-3, the V gene TRBV11-3, with D perhaps TRBD2 (6 bases). The CDR3 runs 15 residues. Germline loops: CDR1 SGHNT, CDR2 YENEEA. Trimming cost V 5 bases and J 8 bases, with 20 bases left between them. CDR3 DNA sequence: TGTGCCAGCAGCCCCTCGACTAGAGGCGCCGGTACGCAGTATTTT. Translated: CASSPSTRGAGTQYF.

This chain joins TRBV6-5 and TRBJ2-7, with D possibly being TRBD2 (5 bases). The germline CDR1 and CDR2 sequences are MNHEY and SVGAGI. The V end lost 5 bases, the J end lost 5 bases, and 10 bases lay between the germline ends. The CDR3 sequence is 12 residues long. CDR3 sequence (DNA): TGTGCCAGCAGTGCGGGCCCCCACGAGCAGTACTTC. Its protein product is CASSAGPHEQYF.

This clone has only a few counts. The chain uses TRBV5-6 and TRBJ2-1; weak D call: TRBD2 (5 bases). CDR1 SGHDT and CDR2 YYEEEE come from the germline V gene. The germline V and J ends were trimmed by 5 bases and 6 bases, with 15 bases remaining between them. This CDR3 has 14 amino acids. The CDR3 spells CASSRGGSGNEQFF. As DNA, the CDR3 is TGTGCCAGCAGTCGGGGTGGTTCGGGCAATGAGCAGTTCTTC.

The chain joins TRBV10-3 to TRBJ1-4; no reliable D call. Deletions cut 4 bases from V and 3 bases from J, with 9 bases between. This CDR3 spans 14 amino acids. Per germline, CDR1 ENHRY and CDR2 SYGVKD. Here the CDR3 DNA reads TGTGCCATCAGTGCCGGGAGCTCTAATGAAAAACTGTTTTTT. This encodes CAISAGSSNEKLFF.